These T cell receptor beta chains were read from a single sample in a study of T cells in Graves' hyperthyroidism and ophthalmopathy. TCRdb analysed the multiplex PCR reads with MiXCR anew, one entry per CDR3 protein. This table has approximately 570,000 distinct CDR3 sequences, 20% appearing once. The material sequenced was blood. These receptors were obtained from a man between 35 and 55 years old with Graves' ophthalmopathy. Both conserved end residues are part of each CDR3. D genes are given only for firm matches. Where a row states a size, it is once, few, many or the class of an expanded clone; other rows omit it.

D	V	size	J	DNA	CDR3
TRBD1	TRBV24-1	-	TRBJ2-1	TGTGCCACCAGTGGCCCCGGGACAGTATCCTACAATGAGCAGTTCTTC	CATSGPGTVSYNEQFF
-	TRBV11-2	-	TRBJ2-1	TGTGCCAGCACCCATCTTAGGTTTCTACACGACTGTTATGAGCAGTTCTTC	CASTHLRFLHDCYEQFF
TRBD1	TRBV19	-	TRBJ1-5	TGTGCCAGCAGCCCCGACAGGGCGGTTCAGCCCCAGCATTTT	CASSPDRAVQPQHF
TRBD1	TRBV3-1	many	TRBJ2-7	TGTGCCAGCAGCCTCCGGGACAGGGGGAACGAGCAGTACTTC	CASSLRDRGNEQYF
TRBD1	TRBV5-1	few	TRBJ2-4	TGCGCCAGCAGCTCGACAGGGTCTAGCATTCAGTACTTC	CASSSTGSSIQYF
-	TRBV2	few	TRBJ2-3	TGTGCCAGCAGTTACTCGGGGGCCCGGACAGATACGCAGTATTTT	CASSYSGARTDTQYF
-	TRBV6-1	-	TRBJ1-1	TGTGCCAGCATGGCGGGGACGAACACTGAAGCTTTCTTT	CASMAGTNTEAFF
TRBD2	TRBV11-2	many	TRBJ2-5	TGTGCCAGCAGCGGGACTAGCGGGGGGGCCACAGAGACCCAGTACTTC	CASSGTSGGATETQYF
-	TRBV20-1	many	TRBJ1-1	TGCAGTGCGCTAGAGGACTTCGCATTGAGCACTGAAGCTTTCTTT	CSALEDFALSTEAFF
TRBD1	TRBV12-3/TRBV12-4	many	TRBJ1-5	TGTGCCAGCAGTCCGGGACAGGGGACAAATCAGCCCCAGCATTTT	CASSPGQGTNQPQHF
-	TRBV7-8	few	TRBJ2-2	TGTGCCAGCAGCCTTAATGTGGCCGGGGAGCTGTTTTTT	CASSLNVAGELFF
-	TRBV11-1	many	TRBJ2-7	TGTGCCAGCAGCCCGTCGCAGGGGTTCTCCTACGAGCAGTACTTC	CASSPSQGFSYEQYF
TRBD2	TRBV20-1	many	TRBJ2-1	TGCAGTGCTAGGCCGGCCGGGAGGAATTACAATGAGCAGTTCTTC	CSARPAGRNYNEQFF
TRBD2	TRBV19	-	TRBJ2-3	TGTGCCAGTAGTGGGACTAGCGGGGGCGTGAGCACAGATACGCAGTATTTT	CASSGTSGGVSTDTQYF
TRBD1	TRBV6-2/TRBV6-3	few	TRBJ2-7	TGTGCCAGCAGTACCGGGACAGCTAACTCCTACGAGCAGTACTTC	CASSTGTANSYEQYF
-	TRBV12-3/TRBV12-4	-	TRBJ2-5	TGTGCCAGCACCGGGTACCAAGAGACCCAGTACTTC	CASTGYQETQYF
-	TRBV5-6	-	TRBJ2-2	TGTGCCAGCAGCCCCCCGCCCAGGCGTACCGGGGAGCTGTTTTTT	CASSPPPRRTGELFF
TRBD2	TRBV12-3/TRBV12-4	-	TRBJ2-2	TGTGCCAGCAGCTTACGGGGGGGAACGAATGTGAACACCGGGGAGCTGTTTTTT	CASSLRGGTNVNTGELFF
-	TRBV28	-	TRBJ2-2	TGTGCCAGCAGTTTAACCAAGTTAAGAGGGAGGAACACCGGGGAGCTGTTTTTT	CASSLTKLRGRNTGELFF
-	TRBV19	-	TRBJ2-1	TGTGCCAGTAAGGAGAGCTCCTACAATGAGCAGTTCTTC	CASKESSYNEQFF
-	TRBV5-6	few	TRBJ2-4	TGTGCCAGCAGCTCCTCTGGCCCAGACTTAAACATTCAGTACTTC	CASSSSGPDLNIQYF
TRBD2	TRBV7-8	-	TRBJ2-2	TGTGCCAGCAGCCCGACTAGCGGGAGGGCCCGAAACACCGGGGAGCTGTTTTTT	CASSPTSGRARNTGELFF
-	TRBV2	many	TRBJ2-5	TGTGCCAGCAGGCCGGGTTCCCAAGAGACCCAGTACTTC	CASRPGSQETQYF
-	TRBV6-2/TRBV6-3	-	TRBJ1-2	TGTGCCAGCACTCAGGGAGGCGGCTACACCTTC	CASTQGGGYTF
TRBD1	TRBV12-3/TRBV12-4	many	TRBJ2-1	TGTGCCAGCACCCCCGGGACAGGGGGATATGAGCAGTTCTTC	CASTPGTGGYEQFF
-	TRBV27	-	TRBJ2-3	TGTGCCAGCAGTCCCCGACAGGGAGGGCCCTCCACAGATACGCAGTATTTT	CASSPRQGGPSTDTQYF
-	TRBV30	-	TRBJ1-2	TGTGCCTGGAGTCAAAGACAGCCCTCCTATGGCTACACCTTC	CAWSQRQPSYGYTF
-	TRBV27	-	TRBJ2-3	TGTGCCAGCAGTTTAAGGCGGGGAAGCACAGATACGCAGTATTTT	CASSLRRGSTDTQYF
-	TRBV12-3/TRBV12-4	many	TRBJ1-4	TGTGCCAGCAACGGACCAACGGCTAATGAAAAACTGTTTTTT	CASNGPTANEKLFF
TRBD2	TRBV7-9	-	TRBJ2-3	TGTGCCAGCAGCCATTATCCGGGACTAGCGGGAAGAGATACGCAGTATTTT	CASSHYPGLAGRDTQYF
TRBD1	TRBV30	few	TRBJ2-7	TGTGCCTGGAGTCTGGGACAGGGGAGGGACGAGCAGTACTTC	CAWSLGQGRDEQYF
TRBD2	TRBV20-1	-	TRBJ2-3	TGCAGTGCTAGAGATCAACGTTATCCTAGCGGGAGAAGCACAGATACGCAGTATTTT	CSARDQRYPSGRSTDTQYF
-	TRBV12-3/TRBV12-4	few	TRBJ2-2	TGTGCCAGCAGACCTCCCCGGGCGACCACCGGGGAGCTGTTTTTT	CASRPPRATTGELFF
TRBD2	TRBV7-8	many	TRBJ2-3	TGTGCCAGCAGCTCCACTTATACGGGAGGAGGCACAGATACGCAGTATTTT	CASSSTYTGGGTDTQYF
TRBD1	TRBV20-1	few	TRBJ2-7	TGCAGTGCTACCGGGACAGGGATTGAGGAGCAGTACTTC	CSATGTGIEEQYF
-	TRBV6-2/TRBV6-3	-	TRBJ2-1	TGTGCCAGCAGTTATAGCCTTGCCAATTTGGGTGAGCAGTTCTTC	CASSYSLANLGEQFF
TRBD1	TRBV7-9	-	TRBJ1-2	TGTGCCAGCAGCCCGGGGGACAGGGGGCTTTATGGCTACACCTTC	CASSPGDRGLYGYTF
TRBD1	TRBV6-1	-	TRBJ1-4	TGTGCCAGCAGTGGACAGGGGGCAGTCGCAACTAATGAAAAACTGTTTTTT	CASSGQGAVATNEKLFF
TRBD2	TRBV5-1	few	TRBJ2-3	TGCGCCAGCAGCTTGGAGGGCGGGGGGGCCGGCACGCAGTATTTT	CASSLEGGGAGTQYF
TRBD2	TRBV29-1	-	TRBJ2-7	TGCAGCGTTGTTGGGAAACTAGCGGGAGAGGACGAGCAGTACTTC	CSVVGKLAGEDEQYF